What follows are 26 T cell receptor beta chains derived from one specimen sequenced in a study of blood T cell repertoires in COVID-19. Only in-frame clones appear in the TCRdb table, and some are missing; sequencing was by immunoSEQ multiplex PCR. The sample lists around 300,000 clones, approximately 91% occurring once. Sequencing was carried out using PBMCs or T cells enriched from blood (not recorded which). Receptors originate from a woman aged 25 to 39 who had recovered from COVID-19.

V usage is TRBV7-2 and J usage is TRBJ1-1; maybe TRBD1 (6 bases). Trimming stripped 3 bases from V and 5 bases from J, with 10 bases between. This CDR3 contains 13 residues. Looked up from germline, CDR1 is SGHTA and CDR2 is FQGNSA. CDR3 bases: TGTGCCAGCAGCTTTCAGGGGCGGACTGAAGCTTTCTTT. Translation gives CASSFQGRTEAFF. The full variable domain, completed using reference TRBV7-2 and TRBJ1-1, is GAGVSQSPSNKVTEKGKDVELRCDPISGHTALYWYRQSLGQGLEFLIYFQGNSAPDKSGLPSDRFSAERTGGSVSTLTIQRTQQEDSAVYLCASSFQGRTEAFFGQGTRLTVV.

CDR3 nucleotides: TGTGCCAGCAGCTCGTGGTCTAGCGGGAGAAGAGATACGCAGTATTTT. Translating gives CASSSWSSGRRDTQYF. The V call is TRBV14, the J call TRBJ2-3, with 10 bases identical to TRBD2. The V segment lost 5 bases and the J segment 5 bases; nucleotides outside the gene matches: 10. The CDR3 is made up of 16 amino acids. Germline V gene lookup returns CDR1 SGHDN and CDR2 FVKESK.

The chain has TRBV3-1 (or the pseudogene TRBV3-2) and TRBJ2-4, with 8 bases identical to TRBD2. The length of the CDR3 is 15 residues. CDR1 and CDR2 from the germline V gene are LGHDT and YNNKEL (reference sequence). The trim removed 4 bases at V and 7 bases at J, leaving 9 bases unmatched. CDR3 protein: CASSLPEASGNIQYF. In DNA form, the CDR3 reads TGTGCCAGCAGCCTACCCGAGGCTAGCGGGAACATTCAGTACTTC.

The chain joins TRBV24-1 to TRBJ2-1; 12 bases fit TRBD2. This CDR3 has 16 amino acids. Germline CDR1 is KGHDR and CDR2 is SFDVKD. Trimming cost V 3 bases and J 6 bases; bases outside gene matches: 5. The CDR3 nucleotides are TGTGCCACCAGTGATCCTAGCGGGAGGGCCTCCAATGAGCAGTTCTTC. Its translation: CATSDPSGRASNEQFF.

This rearrangement joins TRBV3-1 (or the pseudogene TRBV3-2) to TRBJ2-2; the match to TRBD2 covers 9 bases. The V and J ends lost 2 bases and 6 bases, in that order; junction bases with no gene match: 10. Germline loops: CDR1 LGHDT, CDR2 YNNKEL (reference sequence). The CDR3 loop spans 17 amino acids. CDR3 loop: CASSQNSGTSFAGELFF. As DNA, the CDR3 is TGTGCCAGCAGCCAAAATTCCGGGACTAGCTTTGCCGGGGAGCTGTTTTTT.

J is TRBJ1-4 and V is TRBV6-5; the match to TRBD1 covers 10 bases. CDR3 length: 15 residues. CDR1 MNHEY and CDR2 SVGAGI come from the germline V gene. With 0 bases clipped from V and 6 bases from J, the junction kept 1 base outside the gene matches. In DNA, the CDR3 is TGTGCCAGCAGTTACTCTGGGACAGGGGATGAAAAACTGTTTTTT. Translated, it gives CASSYSGTGDEKLFF.

This clone came up once. This chain uses TRBV27 with TRBJ2-7, with D tentatively TRBD2 (6 bases). CDR1 is MNHEY and CDR2 is SMNVEV in the germline V gene (reference sequence). The V and J ends lost 8 bases and 4 bases respectively, with 12 bases between them. The CDR3 has 12 amino acids. In nucleotides, the CDR3 is TGTGCCAGCTGGGGGGAGAATTACGAGCAGTACTTC. Its protein is CASWGENYEQYF.

The chain uses TRBV5-1 and TRBJ2-7; TRBD2 agrees at 15 bases. CDR1 and CDR2 from the germline V gene are SGHRS and YFSETQ. This CDR3 has 17 amino acids. The J segment lost 4 bases and the V segment lost 4 bases, leaving 9 bases of the junction unmatched. CDR3 protein: CASSTGLAGGRVYEQYF. The CDR3 bases are TGCGCCAGCAGCACAGGACTAGCGGGAGGGAGGGTGTACGAGCAGTACTTC.

The V and J genes are TRBV7-9 and TRBJ1-2; TRBD1 aligns across 9 bases. The trim removed 3 bases at V and 4 bases at J, leaving 9 bases unmatched. The CDR3 has 16 residues. CDR1 is SEHNR and CDR2 is FQNEAQ in the germline V gene (reference sequence). The DNA of the CDR3 is TGTGCCAGCAGCTTCGGACCGGACAGGGGCATCTATGGCTACACCTTC. This codes for CASSFGPDRGIYGYTF.

The V and J genes are TRBV18 and TRBJ1-1; 7 nucleotides match TRBD1. The junction had 1 base not matched to a gene; V was cut back by 2 bases and J by 7 bases. The CDR3 is 12 residues long. From germline, CDR1 is KGHSH and CDR2 LQKENI. The CDR3 sequence is CASSPGTDEAFF. The DNA of the CDR3 is TGTGCCAGCTCACCAGGGACAGATGAAGCTTTCTTT.

The chain links TRBV27 to TRBJ1-2; 10 positions match TRBD1. The V gene end was trimmed by 6 bases and the J gene end by 4 bases; junction bases not matched to a gene: 14. CDR1 is MNHEY and CDR2 is SMNVEV in the germline V gene (reference sequence). The CDR3 extends over 17 amino acids. CDR3 DNA: TGTGCCAGCAGCCCCCGGGACAGGGGAGGTAAGGGCTATGGCTACACCTTC. Encoded protein: CASSPRDRGGKGYGYTF.

Note on this clone: An end of the junction differs from the germline gene, which may be a read error. The V call is TRBV5-1, the J call TRBJ2-7; D perhaps matches TRBD2 (5 bases). The CDR3 extends over 17 amino acids. Germline CDR1 SGHRS, CDR2 YFSETQ. The CDR3 loop reads CASSFSSGSVTSSEQYF. The CDR3 bases are TGCGCCAGCAGCTTTTCCTCGGGGTCGGTGACTTCCTCCGAGCAGTACTTC.

V and J are TRBV7-6 and TRBJ2-7; D is possibly TRBD2 (5 bases). With 5 bases removed from V and 6 bases from J, the gap between germline ends came to 8 bases. In germline, CDR1 is SGHVS, CDR2 FNYEAQ. The CDR3 consists of 11 residues. Here the CDR3 reads CASSPGGEQYF. The CDR3 region has the DNA TGTGCCAGCAGCCCCGGAGGCGAGCAGTACTTC.

The chain carries TRBV5-1 and TRBJ1-2, with D perhaps matching TRBD1 (6 bases). Germline CDR1 is SGHRS and CDR2 is YFSETQ. V lost 4 bases and J lost 4, with 14 bases in between. The CDR3 length is 14 residues. The CDR3 DNA follows: TGCGCCAGCAGCCTGGACAGAACATTCTATGGCTACACCTTC. It translates to CASSLDRTFYGYTF.

The chain couples TRBV30 to TRBJ1-1; D is ambiguous. CDR1 and CDR2 from the germline V gene are GTSNPN and SVGIG (reference sequence). The length of the CDR3 is 16 residues. V lost 1 base, J lost 1 base, and 16 bases lay in between. CDR3 coding DNA: TGTGCCTGGAGTGCCTTCTGGAGAAATCCGAACACTGAAGCTTTCTTT. Translating gives CAWSAFWRNPNTEAFF.

The rearrangement uses TRBV6-5 and TRBJ1-1; D is perhaps TRBD1 (5 bases). The V gene lost 6 bases and the J gene lost 1 base, with 9 bases spanning the gap. This CDR3 has 13 residues. Germline loops: CDR1 MNHEY, CDR2 SVGAGI. CDR3 loop: CASRADRNTEAFF. In DNA form, the CDR3 reads TGTGCCAGCAGGGCTGACAGGAACACTGAAGCTTTCTTT.

This clone was detected once. The chain joins TRBV14 to TRBJ1-2; D gene ambiguous. Trimming took off 1 base at V and 6 bases at J, with 15 bases between the two ends. The CDR3 is 15 residues long. The V gene's germline CDR1 is SGHDN and CDR2 FVKESK. The CDR3 spells CASSQVGEGRDGYTF. In nucleotides, the CDR3 is TGTGCCAGCAGCCAAGTTGGGGAAGGGAGAGATGGCTACACCTTC.

This chain connects TRBV18 to TRBJ2-1; D is undetermined. The CDR3 extends over 12 amino acids. The germline V and J ends were trimmed by 6 bases and 5 bases, with 8 bases remaining between them. From germline, CDR1 is KGHSH and CDR2 LQKENI. CDR3 protein: CASSGSNNEQFF. DNA of the CDR3: TGTGCCAGCTCGGGCAGCAACAATGAGCAGTTCTTC.

CDR3 nucleotides: TGTGCCATCAATTCGGACAACTACGAGCAGTACTTC. Protein sequence: CAINSDNYEQYF. The gene calls are TRBV10-3 and TRBJ2-7; the D gene is possibly TRBD1 (5 bases). Trimming pared 7 bases from V and 3 bases from J, leaving 10 bases between. CDR1 and CDR2 from the germline V gene are ENHRY and SYGVKD. The CDR3 covers 12 residues.

This clone was seen a handful of times. The V call is TRBV10-3, the J call TRBJ1-6, with D possibly TRBD1 on 6 matching bases. Per germline, CDR1 ENHRY and CDR2 SYGVKD. V shed 4 bases and J shed 9 bases, with 19 bases lying between them. This CDR3 is built from 16 residues. The CDR3 DNA sequence: TGTGCCATCAGTGTATGGCAGGGGAAAGGTGGTTCACCCCTCCACTTT. Translation gives CAISVWQGKGGSPLHF.

This clone was recorded only once. The rearrangement uses TRBV9 and TRBJ1-2; TRBD1 matches 7 bases. This CDR3 is built from 17 residues. V shed 2 bases and J 5 bases; nucleotides not matched to a gene: 15. Per the germline V gene, CDR1 is SGDLS and CDR2 is YYNGEE. The CDR3 reads CASSVALSQGPRYGYTF. CDR3 nucleotide sequence: TGTGCCAGCAGCGTGGCCCTCTCACAGGGGCCTCGGTATGGCTACACCTTC.

This chain joins TRBV28 and TRBJ1-5, with 9 bases fitting TRBD1. With V trimmed by 1 base and J by 11 bases, 12 bases remained unmatched. Germline V gives CDR1 MDHEN, CDR2 SYDVKM. The CDR3 is 16 amino acids. The CDR3 DNA sequence: TGTGCCAGCAGTTTATTGACAGGGGGTCTCTTTTTAGCCCAGCATTTT. Its translation: CASSLLTGGLFLAQHF.

The chain recombines TRBV7-2 with TRBJ1-3; 8 positions match TRBD1. CDR1 SGHTA and CDR2 FQGNSA come from the germline V gene. This CDR3 is 15 amino acids long. V lost 6 bases and J lost 0; bases outside the gene matches: 4. Here the CDR3 reads CASRDTGGSGNTIYF. The CDR3 DNA follows: TGTGCCAGCAGGGACACAGGGGGCTCTGGAAACACCATATATTTT.

This clone turned up a few times. The rearrangement uses TRBV28 and TRBJ1-2; the D is unclear. The length of the CDR3 is 12 residues. V dropped 10 bases and J dropped 6 bases, with 15 bases sitting between them. In germline, CDR1 is MDHEN, CDR2 SYDVKM. The CDR3 reads CAINLPGDGYTF. CDR3 coding DNA: TGTGCCATCAACCTACCGGGAGATGGCTACACCTTC.

The rearrangement links TRBV6-5 to TRBJ1-5; D is unresolved. Germline loops: CDR1 MNHEY, CDR2 SVGAGI. The length of the CDR3 is 15 residues. V lost 0 bases, J lost 2 bases, and 8 bases lay in between. CDR3 sequence: CASSYSKRGNQPQHF. The DNA for the CDR3 is TGTGCCAGCAGTTACTCGAAGCGGGGCAATCAGCCCCAGCATTTT.

The V gene is TRBV28, the J gene TRBJ2-5; D not resolved. CDR3 size: 14 residues. V dropped 3 bases and J dropped 2 bases, with 10 bases sitting between them. Per the germline V gene, CDR1 is MDHEN and CDR2 is SYDVKM. For the CDR3, the DNA is TGTGCCAGCAGTTTGATAGCTGTTCAAGAGACCCAGTACTTC. Translating it yields CASSLIAVQETQYF.